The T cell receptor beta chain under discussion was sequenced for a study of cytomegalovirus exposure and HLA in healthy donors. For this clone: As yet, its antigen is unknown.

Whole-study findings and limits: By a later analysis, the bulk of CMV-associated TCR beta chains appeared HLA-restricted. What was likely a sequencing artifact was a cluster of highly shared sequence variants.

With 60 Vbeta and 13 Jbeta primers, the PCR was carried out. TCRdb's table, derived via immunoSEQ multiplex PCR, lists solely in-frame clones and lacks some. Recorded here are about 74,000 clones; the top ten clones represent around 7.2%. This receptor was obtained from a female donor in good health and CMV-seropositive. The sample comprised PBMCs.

CDR3 sequence reads: CASSTTQNSPLHF. The CDR3 DNA follows: TGTGCCAGCTCAACCACCCAGAATTCACCCCTCCACTTT. The chain has TRBV18 and TRBJ1-6; D not certain. Germline V CDR1 and CDR2: KGHSH, LQKENI. This CDR3 has 13 amino acids. V was cut by 5 bases and J by 7 bases, with 9 bases left in between.